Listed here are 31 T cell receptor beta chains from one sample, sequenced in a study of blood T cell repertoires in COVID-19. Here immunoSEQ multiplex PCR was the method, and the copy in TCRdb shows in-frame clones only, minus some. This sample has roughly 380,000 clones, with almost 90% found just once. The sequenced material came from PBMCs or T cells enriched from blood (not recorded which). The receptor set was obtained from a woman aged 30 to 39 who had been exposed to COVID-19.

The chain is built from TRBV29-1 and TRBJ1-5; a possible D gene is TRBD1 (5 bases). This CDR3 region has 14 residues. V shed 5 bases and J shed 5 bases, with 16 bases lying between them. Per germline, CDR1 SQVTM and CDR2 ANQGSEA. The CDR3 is CSVTPSGRDQPQHF. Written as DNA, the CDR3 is TGCAGCGTTACCCCCTCAGGGAGGGATCAGCCCCAGCATTTT.

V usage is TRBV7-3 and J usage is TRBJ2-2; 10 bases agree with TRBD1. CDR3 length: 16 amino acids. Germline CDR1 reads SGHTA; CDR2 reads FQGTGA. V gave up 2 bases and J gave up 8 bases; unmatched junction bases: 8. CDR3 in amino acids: CASSLVGDRGQGELFF. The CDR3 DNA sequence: TGTGCCAGCAGCTTAGTGGGTGACAGGGGGCAAGGGGAGCTGTTTTTT.

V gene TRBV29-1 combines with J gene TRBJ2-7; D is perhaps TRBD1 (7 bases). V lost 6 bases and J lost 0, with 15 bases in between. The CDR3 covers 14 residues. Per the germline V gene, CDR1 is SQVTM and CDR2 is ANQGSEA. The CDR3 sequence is CSVRAGGSSYEQYF. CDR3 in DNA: TGCAGCGTCCGTGCAGGGGGGAGCTCCTACGAGCAGTACTTC.

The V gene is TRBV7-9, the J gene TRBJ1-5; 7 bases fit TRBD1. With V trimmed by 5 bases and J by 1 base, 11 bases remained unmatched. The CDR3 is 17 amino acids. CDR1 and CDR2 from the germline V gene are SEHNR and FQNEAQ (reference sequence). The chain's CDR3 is CASSRVGGGESNQPQHF. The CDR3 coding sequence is TGTGCCAGCAGCAGAGTAGGGGGCGGTGAGAGCAATCAGCCCCAGCATTTT.

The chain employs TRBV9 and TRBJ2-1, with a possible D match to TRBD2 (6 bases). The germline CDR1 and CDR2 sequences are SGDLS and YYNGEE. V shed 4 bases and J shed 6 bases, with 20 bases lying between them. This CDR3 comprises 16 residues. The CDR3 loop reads CASSNSRETGSNEQFF. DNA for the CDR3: TGTGCCAGCAGCAACAGCCGGGAGACTGGATCCAATGAGCAGTTCTTC.

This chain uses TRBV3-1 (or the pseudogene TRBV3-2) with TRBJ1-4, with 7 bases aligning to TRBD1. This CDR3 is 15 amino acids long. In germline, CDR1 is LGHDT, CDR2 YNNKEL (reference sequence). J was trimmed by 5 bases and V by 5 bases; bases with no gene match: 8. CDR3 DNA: TGTGCCAGCAGCAATACCGGGACAGCAAATGAAAAACTGTTTTTT. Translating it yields CASSNTGTANEKLFF.

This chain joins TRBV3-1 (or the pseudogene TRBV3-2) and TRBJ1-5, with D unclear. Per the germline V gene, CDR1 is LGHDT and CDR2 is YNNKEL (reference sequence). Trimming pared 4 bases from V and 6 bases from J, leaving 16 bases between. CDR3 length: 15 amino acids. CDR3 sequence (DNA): TGTGCCAGCAGCCCTTACGGGTTGACCGGTCAGCCCCAGCATTTT. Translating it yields CASSPYGLTGQPQHF.

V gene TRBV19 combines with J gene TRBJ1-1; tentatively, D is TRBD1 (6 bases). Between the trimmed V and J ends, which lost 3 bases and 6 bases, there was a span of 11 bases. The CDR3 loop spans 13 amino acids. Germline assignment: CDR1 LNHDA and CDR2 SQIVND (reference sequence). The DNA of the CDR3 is TGTGCCAGTAGTATTCGACAGGCCGCTGAAGCTTTCTTT. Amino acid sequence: CASSIRQAAEAFF. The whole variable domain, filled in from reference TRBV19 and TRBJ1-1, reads DGGITQSPKYLFRKEGQNVTLSCEQNLNHDAMYWYRQDPGQGLRLIYYSQIVNDFQKGDIAEGYSVSREKKESFPLTVTSAQKNPTAFYLCASSIRQAAEAFFGQGTRLTVV.

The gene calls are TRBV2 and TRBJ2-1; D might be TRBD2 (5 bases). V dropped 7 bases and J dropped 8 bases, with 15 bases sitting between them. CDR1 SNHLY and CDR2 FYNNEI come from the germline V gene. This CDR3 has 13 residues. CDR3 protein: CASTERVRDEQFF. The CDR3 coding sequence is TGTGCCAGCACCGAAAGGGTGAGGGATGAGCAGTTCTTC.

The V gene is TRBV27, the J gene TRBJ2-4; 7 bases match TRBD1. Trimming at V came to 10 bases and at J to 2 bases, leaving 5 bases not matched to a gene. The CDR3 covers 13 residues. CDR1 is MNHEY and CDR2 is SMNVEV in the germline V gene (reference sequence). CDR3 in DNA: TGTGCCACCAGACAGGGCCCCAAAAACATTCAGTACTTC. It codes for CATRQGPKNIQYF.

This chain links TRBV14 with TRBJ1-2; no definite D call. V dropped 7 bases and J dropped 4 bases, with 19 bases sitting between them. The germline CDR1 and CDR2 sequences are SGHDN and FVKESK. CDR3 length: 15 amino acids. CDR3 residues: CASTPSGNLGYGYTF. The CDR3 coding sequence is TGTGCCAGCACCCCCTCCGGGAACCTGGGCTATGGCTACACCTTC.

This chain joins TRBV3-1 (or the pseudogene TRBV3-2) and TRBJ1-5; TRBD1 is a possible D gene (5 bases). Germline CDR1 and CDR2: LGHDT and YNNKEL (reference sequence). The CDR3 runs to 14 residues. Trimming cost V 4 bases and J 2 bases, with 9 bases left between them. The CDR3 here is CASSPTVGNQPQHF. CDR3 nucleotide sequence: TGTGCCAGCAGCCCGACAGTGGGCAATCAGCCCCAGCATTTT.

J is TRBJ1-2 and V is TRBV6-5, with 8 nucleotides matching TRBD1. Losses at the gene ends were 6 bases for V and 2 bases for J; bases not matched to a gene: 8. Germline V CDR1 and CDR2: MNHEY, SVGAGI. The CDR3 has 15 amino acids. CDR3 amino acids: CASSRKTGDNYGYTF. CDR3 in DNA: TGTGCCAGCAGCCGGAAGACAGGGGACAACTATGGCTACACCTTC.

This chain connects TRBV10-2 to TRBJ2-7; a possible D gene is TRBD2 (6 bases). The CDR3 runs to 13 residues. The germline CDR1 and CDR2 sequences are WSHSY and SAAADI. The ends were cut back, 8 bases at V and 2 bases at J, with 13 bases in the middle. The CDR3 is CASGAPGAYEQYF. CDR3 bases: TGCGCCAGCGGGGCCCCGGGAGCCTACGAGCAGTACTTC.

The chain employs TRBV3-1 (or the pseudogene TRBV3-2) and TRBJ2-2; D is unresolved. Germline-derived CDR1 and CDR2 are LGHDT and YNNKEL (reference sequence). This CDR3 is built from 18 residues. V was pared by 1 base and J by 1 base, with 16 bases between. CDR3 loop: CASSQGGAGFRNTGELFF. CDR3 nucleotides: TGTGCCAGCAGCCAAGGAGGCGCCGGGTTCAGGAACACCGGGGAGCTGTTTTTT.

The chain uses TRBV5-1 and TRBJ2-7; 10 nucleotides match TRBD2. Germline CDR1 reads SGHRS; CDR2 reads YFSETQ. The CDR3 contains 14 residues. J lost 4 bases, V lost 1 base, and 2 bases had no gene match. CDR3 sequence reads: CASSLPSGSYEQYF. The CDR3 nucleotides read TGCGCCAGCAGCTTGCCTAGCGGGAGTTACGAGCAGTACTTC.

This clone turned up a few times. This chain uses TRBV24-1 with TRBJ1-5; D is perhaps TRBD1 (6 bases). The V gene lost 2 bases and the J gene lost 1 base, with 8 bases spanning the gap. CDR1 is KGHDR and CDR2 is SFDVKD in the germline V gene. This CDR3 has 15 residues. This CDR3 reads CATSDSGASNQPQHF. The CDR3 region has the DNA TGTGCCACCAGTGATTCAGGGGCGAGCAATCAGCCCCAGCATTTT.

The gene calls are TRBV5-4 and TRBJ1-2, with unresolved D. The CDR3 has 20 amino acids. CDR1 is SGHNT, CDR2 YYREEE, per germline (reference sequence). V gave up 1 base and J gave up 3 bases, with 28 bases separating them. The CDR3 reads CASSLFRARPIHDDYYGYTF. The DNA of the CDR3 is TGTGCCAGCAGCTTGTTTAGAGCCCGACCCATCCATGACGACTACTATGGCTACACCTTC.

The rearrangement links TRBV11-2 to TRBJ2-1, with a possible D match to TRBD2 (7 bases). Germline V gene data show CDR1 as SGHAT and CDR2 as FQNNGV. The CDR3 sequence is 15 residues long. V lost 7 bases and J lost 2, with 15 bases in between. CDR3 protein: CASIPRGGPYNEQFF. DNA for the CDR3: TGTGCCAGCATCCCTAGGGGGGGCCCCTACAATGAGCAGTTCTTC.

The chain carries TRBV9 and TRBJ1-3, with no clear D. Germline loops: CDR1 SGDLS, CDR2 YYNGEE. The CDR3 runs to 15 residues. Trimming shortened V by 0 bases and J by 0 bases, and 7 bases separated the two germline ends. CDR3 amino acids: CASSVGWLSGNTIYF. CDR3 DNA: TGTGCCAGCAGCGTAGGATGGCTCTCTGGAAACACCATATATTTT.

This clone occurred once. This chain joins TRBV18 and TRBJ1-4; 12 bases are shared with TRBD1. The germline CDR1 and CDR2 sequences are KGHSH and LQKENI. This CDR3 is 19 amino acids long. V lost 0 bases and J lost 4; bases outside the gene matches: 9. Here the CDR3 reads CASSPPNTGQGARNEKLFF. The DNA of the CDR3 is TGTGCCAGCTCACCACCCAACACGGGACAGGGGGCGCGTAATGAAAAACTGTTTTTT.

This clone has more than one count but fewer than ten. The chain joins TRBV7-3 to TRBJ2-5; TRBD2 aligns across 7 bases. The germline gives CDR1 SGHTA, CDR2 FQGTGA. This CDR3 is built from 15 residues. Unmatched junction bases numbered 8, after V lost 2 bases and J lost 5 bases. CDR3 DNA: TGTGCCAGCAGCTTATTTGCGGGAGTGGGGGAGACCCAGTACTTC. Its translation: CASSLFAGVGETQYF.

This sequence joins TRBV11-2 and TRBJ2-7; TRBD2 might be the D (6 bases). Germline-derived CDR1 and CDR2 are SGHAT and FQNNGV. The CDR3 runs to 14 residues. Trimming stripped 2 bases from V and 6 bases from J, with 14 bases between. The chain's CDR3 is CASSLRLEIGEQYF. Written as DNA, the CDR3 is TGTGCCAGCAGCTTACGACTAGAGATCGGCGAGCAGTACTTC. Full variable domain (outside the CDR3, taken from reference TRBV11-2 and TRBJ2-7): EAGVAQSPRYKIIEKRQSVAFWCNPISGHATLYWYQQILGQGPKLLIQFQNNGVVDDSQLPKDRFSAERLKGVDSTLKIQPAKLEDSAVYLCASSLRLEIGEQYFGPGTRLTVT.

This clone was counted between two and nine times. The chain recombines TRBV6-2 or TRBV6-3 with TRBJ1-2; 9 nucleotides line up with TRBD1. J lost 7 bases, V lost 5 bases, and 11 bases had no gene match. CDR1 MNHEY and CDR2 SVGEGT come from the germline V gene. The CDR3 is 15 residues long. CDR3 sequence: CASSTGQGRIRGYTF. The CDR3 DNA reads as TGTGCCAGCAGTACCGGACAGGGGAGGATTCGTGGCTACACCTTC.

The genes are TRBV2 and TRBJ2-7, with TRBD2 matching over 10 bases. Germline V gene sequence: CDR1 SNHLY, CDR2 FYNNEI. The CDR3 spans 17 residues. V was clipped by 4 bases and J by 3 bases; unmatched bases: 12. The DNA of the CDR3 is TGTGCCAGCAGTGCGGGTAGCGGGAGGCAAAAGCACTACGAGCAGTACTTC. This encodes CASSAGSGRQKHYEQYF. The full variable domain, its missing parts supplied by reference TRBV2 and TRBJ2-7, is EPEVTQTPSHQVTQMGQEVILRCVPISNHLYFYWYRQILGQKVEFLVSFYNNEISEKSEIFDDQFSVERPDGSNFTLKIRSTKLEDSAMYFCASSAGSGRQKHYEQYFGPGTRLTVT.

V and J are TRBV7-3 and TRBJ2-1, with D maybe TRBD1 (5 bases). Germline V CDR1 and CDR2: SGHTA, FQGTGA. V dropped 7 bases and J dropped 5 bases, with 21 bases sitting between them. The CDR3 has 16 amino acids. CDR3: CASTDPADSSNNEQFF. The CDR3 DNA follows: TGTGCCAGCACCGACCCCGCTGACAGTTCCAACAATGAGCAGTTCTTC.

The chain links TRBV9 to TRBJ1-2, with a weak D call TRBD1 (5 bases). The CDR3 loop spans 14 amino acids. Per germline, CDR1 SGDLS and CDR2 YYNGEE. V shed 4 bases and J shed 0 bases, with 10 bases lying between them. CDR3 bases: TGTGCCAGCAGCTACGGGACTGCTAACTATGGCTACACCTTC. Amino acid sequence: CASSYGTANYGYTF.

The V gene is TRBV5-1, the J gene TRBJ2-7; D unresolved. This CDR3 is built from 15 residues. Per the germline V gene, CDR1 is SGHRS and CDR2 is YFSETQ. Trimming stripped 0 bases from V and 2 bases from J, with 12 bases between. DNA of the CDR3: TGCGCCAGCAGCTTGGGAATATATGGGCCCTACGAGCAGTACTTC. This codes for CASSLGIYGPYEQYF.

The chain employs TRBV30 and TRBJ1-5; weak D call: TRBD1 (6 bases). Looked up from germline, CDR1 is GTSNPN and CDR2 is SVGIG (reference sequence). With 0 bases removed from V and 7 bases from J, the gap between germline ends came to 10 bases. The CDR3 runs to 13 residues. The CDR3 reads CAWSVLQGQPQHF. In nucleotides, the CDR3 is TGTGCCTGGAGTGTATTACAGGGCCAGCCCCAGCATTTT.

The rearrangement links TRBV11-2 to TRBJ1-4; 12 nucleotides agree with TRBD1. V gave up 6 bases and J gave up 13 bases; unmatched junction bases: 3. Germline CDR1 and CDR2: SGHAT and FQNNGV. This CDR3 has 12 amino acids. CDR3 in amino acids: CASRGQGAALFF. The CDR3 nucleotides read TGTGCCAGCAGGGGACAGGGGGCTGCACTGTTTTTT.

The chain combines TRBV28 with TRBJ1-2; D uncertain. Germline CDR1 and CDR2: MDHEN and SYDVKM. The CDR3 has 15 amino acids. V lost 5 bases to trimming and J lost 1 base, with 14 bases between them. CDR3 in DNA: TGTGCCAGCAGTCTCTACAGAGTGATTAACTATGGCTACACCTTC. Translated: CASSLYRVINYGYTF.